A single count supports the clone carrying this TCR beta chain. Its antigen is not known. The method was immunoSEQ multiplex PCR; TCRdb's version includes in-frame clones alone and lacks a portion of them. Here the sample spans about 68,000 clones, over 90% being singletons. This sample is drawn from a study of T cell clones after liver transplantation. Study as a whole: Timepoints were pre-transplant, pre-withdrawal, and after withdrawal was completed or failed. Findings of the study overall: Post-transplant, graft-donor-reactive CD4 TCRbeta sequences in blood dropped significantly in 5 of 8 subjects. Donor-reactive sequences fell more than third party-reactive ones, suggesting partial deletion. In a couple of subjects, few donor cells limited the measurable donor-reactive repertoire.

Looked up from germline, CDR1 is SQVTM and CDR2 is ANQGSEA. The V segment lost 5 bases and the J segment 0 bases; nucleotides outside the gene matches: 14. CDR3 length: 18 residues. The specimen comprised CD4+ T cells from blood, sampled nearly 26 months after liver transplant. The source of this sequence is a human patient who received a liver transplant. Some T cells may be supplied by the graft donor. This chain links TRBV29-1 with TRBJ2-3, with 10 bases identical to TRBD2. Here the CDR3 DNA reads TGCAGCGTTAGCAAATTCCTAGCGGGAGAATCGAGCACAGATACGCAGTATTTT. Translated, it gives CSVSKFLAGESSTDTQYF.